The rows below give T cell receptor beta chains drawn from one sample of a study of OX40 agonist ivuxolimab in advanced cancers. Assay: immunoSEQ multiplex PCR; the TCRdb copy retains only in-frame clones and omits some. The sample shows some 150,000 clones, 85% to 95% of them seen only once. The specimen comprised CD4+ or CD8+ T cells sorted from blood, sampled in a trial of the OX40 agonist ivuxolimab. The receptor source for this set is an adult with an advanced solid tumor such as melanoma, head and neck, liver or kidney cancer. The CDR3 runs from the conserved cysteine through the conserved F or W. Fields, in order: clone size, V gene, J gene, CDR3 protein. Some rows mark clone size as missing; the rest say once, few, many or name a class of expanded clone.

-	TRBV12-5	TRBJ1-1	CASGLVRNNLRNTEAFF
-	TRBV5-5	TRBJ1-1	CASSGAGVTEAFF
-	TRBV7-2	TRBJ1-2	CASSLIPGTGANGYTF
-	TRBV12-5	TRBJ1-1	CASGFWGILGGRTEAFF
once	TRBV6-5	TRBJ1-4	CASGQNEKLFF
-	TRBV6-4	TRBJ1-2	CASSHPENYGYTF
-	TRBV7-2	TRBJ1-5	CASSLGTGLGNQPQHF
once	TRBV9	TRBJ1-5	CASSVEGAYNQPQHF
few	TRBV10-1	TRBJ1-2	CAIQSGNYGYTF
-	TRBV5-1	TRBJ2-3	CASRGGLTDTQYF
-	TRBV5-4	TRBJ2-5	CASSGTSGSRETQYF
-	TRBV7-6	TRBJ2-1	CASSSRGRGSYNEQFF
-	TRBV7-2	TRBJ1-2	CASSLEGLQIGGYTF
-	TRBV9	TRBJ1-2	CASSVAGAGPGPYYGYTF
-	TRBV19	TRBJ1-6	CASSNRDRGLSSSYNSPLHF
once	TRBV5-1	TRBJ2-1	CASSLPPGGYEQFF
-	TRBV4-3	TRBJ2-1	CASSPSFEGVVQFF
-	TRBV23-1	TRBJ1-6	CASSRGTGIRNSPLHF
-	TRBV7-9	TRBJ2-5	CASSPRAFETQYF
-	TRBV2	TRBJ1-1	CASTRAEAFF
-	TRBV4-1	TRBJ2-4	CASSQESVGLAKNIQYF
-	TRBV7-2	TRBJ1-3	CASSFGRNGNTIYF
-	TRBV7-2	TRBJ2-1	CASSLIGRAFEQFF
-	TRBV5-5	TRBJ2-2	CASSWGGDTGELFF
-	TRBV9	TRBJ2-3	CASSVDPSGPLSDTQYF
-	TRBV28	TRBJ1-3	CASSQARGSGNTIYF
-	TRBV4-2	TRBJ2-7	CASSQDERGPYEQYF
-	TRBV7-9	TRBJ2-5	CASTPNRQGQETQYF
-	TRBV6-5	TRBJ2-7	CASSYSGTASYEQYF
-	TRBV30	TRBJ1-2	CAWRRPYGTVYGYTF
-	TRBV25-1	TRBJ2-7	CASSDGDGYYEQYF
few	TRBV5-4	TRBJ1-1	CASSLGTSFEAFF
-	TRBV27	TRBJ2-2	CASSFSGETGELFF
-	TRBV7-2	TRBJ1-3	CASSFPGLTSSGNTIYF
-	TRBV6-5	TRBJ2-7	CASSPREGHYEQYF
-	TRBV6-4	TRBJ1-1	CASRQGANSNTEAFF
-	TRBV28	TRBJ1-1	CASSFFWDRNTEAFF
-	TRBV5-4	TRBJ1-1	CASSLTLTGGAEAFF
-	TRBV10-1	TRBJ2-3	CASSGIYTDTQYF
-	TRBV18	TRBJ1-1	CASSPLGNTEAFF
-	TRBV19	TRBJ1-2	CASSIQGNYGYTF
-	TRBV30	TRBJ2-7	CAWSRGIAYEQYF
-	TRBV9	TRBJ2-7	CASSVEGDIVYEQYF
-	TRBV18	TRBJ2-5	CASSPRLGEETQYF
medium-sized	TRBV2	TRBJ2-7	CASKPGLATYEQYF
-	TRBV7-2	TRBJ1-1	CASSLIPVSTEAFF
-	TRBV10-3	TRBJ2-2	CAISTTGAPTGELFF
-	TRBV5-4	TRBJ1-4	CASSPGGGPSNEKLFF
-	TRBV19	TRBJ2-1	CASSAGGYNNEQFF
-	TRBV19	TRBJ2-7	CASSKGPGQGEYEQYF
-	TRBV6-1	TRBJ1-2	CASSRPEGGYTF
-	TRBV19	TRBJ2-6	CASSTQGLAGANVLTF
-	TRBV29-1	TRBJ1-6	CSVAKDRGGSPLHF
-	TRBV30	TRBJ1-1	CASSGSRVTEAFF
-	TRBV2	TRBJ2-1	CASSVADRIYSNEQFF
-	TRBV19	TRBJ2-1	CASSIRPGSGGYNEQFF
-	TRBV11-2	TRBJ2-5	CASSLRPGHQETQYF